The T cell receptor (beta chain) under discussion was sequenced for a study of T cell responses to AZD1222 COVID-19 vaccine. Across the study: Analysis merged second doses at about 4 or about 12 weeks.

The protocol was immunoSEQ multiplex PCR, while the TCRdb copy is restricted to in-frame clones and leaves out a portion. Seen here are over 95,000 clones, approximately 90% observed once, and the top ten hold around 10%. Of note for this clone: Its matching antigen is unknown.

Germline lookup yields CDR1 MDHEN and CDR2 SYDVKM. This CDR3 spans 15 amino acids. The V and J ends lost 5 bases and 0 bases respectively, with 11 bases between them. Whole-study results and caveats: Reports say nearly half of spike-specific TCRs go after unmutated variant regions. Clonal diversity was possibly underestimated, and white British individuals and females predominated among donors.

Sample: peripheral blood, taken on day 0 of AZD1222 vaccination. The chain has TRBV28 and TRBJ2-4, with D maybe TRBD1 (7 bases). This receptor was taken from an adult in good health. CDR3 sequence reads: CASSRQGLAKNIQYF. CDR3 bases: TGTGCCAGCAGTCGACAGGGACTAGCCAAAAACATTCAGTACTTC.